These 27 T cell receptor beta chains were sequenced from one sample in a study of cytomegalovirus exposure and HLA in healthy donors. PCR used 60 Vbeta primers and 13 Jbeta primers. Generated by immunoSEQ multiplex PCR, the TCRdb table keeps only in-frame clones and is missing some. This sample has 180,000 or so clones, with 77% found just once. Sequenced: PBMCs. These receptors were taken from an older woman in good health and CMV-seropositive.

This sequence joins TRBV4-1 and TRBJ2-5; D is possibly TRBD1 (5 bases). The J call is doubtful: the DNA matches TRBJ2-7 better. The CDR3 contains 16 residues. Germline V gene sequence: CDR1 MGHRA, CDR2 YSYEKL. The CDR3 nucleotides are TGCGCCAGCAGCCAAGAATTGGACAACATTGCCTACGAGCAGTACTTC. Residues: CASSQELDNIAYEQYF.

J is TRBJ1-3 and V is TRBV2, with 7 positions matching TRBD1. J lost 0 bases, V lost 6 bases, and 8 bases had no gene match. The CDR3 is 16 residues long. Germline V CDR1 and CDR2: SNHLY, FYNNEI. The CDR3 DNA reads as TGTGCCAGCAGGGGAGGCAGGGGGTCCTCTGGAAACACCATATATTTT. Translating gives CASRGGRGSSGNTIYF.

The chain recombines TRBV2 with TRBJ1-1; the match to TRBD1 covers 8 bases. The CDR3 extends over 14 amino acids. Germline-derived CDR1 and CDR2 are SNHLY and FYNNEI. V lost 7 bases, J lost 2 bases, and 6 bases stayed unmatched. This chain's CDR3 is CASTRTGTNTEAFF. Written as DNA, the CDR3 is TGTGCCAGCACACGGACAGGGACCAACACTGAAGCTTTCTTT.

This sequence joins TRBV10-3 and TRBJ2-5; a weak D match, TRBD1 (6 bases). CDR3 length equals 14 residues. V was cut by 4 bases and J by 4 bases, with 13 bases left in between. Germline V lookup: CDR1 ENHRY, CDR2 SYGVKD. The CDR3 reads CAISGTGNGETQYF. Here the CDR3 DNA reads TGTGCCATCAGTGGTACAGGGAATGGAGAGACCCAGTACTTC.

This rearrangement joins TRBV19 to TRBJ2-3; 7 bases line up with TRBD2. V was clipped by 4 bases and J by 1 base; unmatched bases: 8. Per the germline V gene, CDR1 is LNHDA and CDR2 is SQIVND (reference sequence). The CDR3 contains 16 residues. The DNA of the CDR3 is TGTGCCAGTAGTAACCCTCCCCGGGGGGGCACAGATACGCAGTATTTT. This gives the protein CASSNPPRGGTDTQYF.

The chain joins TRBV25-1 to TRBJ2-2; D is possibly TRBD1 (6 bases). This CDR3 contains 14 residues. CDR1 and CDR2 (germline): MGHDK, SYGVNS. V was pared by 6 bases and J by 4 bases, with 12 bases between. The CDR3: CASRPGGLTGELFF. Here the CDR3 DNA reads TGTGCCAGCAGGCCTGGGGGCCTCACCGGGGAGCTGTTTTTT.

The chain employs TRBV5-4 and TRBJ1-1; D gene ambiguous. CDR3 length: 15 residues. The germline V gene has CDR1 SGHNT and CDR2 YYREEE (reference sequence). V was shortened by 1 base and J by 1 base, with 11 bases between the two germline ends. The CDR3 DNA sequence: TGTGCCAGCAGCTTGCAGCTAGTGGGGAACACTGAAGCTTTCTTT. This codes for CASSLQLVGNTEAFF. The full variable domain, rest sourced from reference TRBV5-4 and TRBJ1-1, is ETGVTQSPTHLIKTRGQQVTLRCSSQSGHNTVSWYQQALGQGPQFIFQYYREEENGRGNFPPRFSGLQFPNYSSELNVNALELDDSALYLCASSLQLVGNTEAFFGQGTRLTVV.

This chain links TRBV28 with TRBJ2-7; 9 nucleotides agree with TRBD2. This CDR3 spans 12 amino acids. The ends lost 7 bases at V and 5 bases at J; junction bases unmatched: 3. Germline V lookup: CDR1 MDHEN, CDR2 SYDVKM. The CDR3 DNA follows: TGTGCCAGCATAGCTAGCGGGGACGAGCAGTACTTC. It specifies CASIASGDEQYF.

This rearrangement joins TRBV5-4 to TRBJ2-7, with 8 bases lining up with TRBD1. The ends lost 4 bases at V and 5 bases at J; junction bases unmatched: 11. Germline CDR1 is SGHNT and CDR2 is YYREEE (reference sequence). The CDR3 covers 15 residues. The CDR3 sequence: CASSPGGQGGHEQYF. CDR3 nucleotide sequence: TGTGCCAGCAGCCCTGGTGGACAGGGAGGCCACGAGCAGTACTTC. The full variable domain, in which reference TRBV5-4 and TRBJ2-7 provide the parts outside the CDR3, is ETGVTQSPTHLIKTRGQQVTLRCSSQSGHNTVSWYQQALGQGPQFIFQYYREEENGRGNFPPRFSGLQFPNYSSELNVNALELDDSALYLCASSPGGQGGHEQYFGPGTRLTVT.

The CDR3 region is CASSSTGTYEQYF. In nucleotides, the CDR3 is TGTGCCAGCAGCAGCACAGGTACCTACGAGCAGTACTTC. The gene calls are TRBV28 and TRBJ2-7; tentatively, D is TRBD1 (5 bases). Germline CDR1 and CDR2: MDHEN and SYDVKM. Trimming removed 6 bases at V and 2 bases at J, with 11 bases between. The CDR3 runs to 13 residues.

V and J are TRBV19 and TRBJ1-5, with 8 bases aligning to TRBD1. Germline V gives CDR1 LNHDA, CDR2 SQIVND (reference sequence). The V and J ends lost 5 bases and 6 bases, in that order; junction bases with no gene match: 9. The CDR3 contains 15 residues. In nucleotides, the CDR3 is TGTGCCAGTAGTCGCGGACAGGGTGGGGCTCAGCCCCAGCATTTT. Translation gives CASSRGQGGAQPQHF.

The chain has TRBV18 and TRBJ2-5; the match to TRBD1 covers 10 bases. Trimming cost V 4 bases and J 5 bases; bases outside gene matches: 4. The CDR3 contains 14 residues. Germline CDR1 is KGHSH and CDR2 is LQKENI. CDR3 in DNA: TGTGCCAGCTCACTGGGGACAGGGGATGAGACCCAGTACTTC. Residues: CASSLGTGDETQYF.

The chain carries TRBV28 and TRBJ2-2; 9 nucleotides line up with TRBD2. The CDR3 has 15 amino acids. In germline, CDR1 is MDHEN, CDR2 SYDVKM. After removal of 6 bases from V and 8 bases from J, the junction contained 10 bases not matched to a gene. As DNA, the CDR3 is TGTGCCAGCAGCTCAAGCGGGGGGCCCCTAGGGGAGCTGTTTTTT. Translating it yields CASSSSGGPLGELFF.

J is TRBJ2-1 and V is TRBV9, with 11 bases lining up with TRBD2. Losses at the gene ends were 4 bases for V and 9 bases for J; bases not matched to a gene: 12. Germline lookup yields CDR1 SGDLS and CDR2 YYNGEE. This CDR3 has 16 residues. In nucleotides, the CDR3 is TGTGCCAGCAGCCGAGGGACGACTAGCGGGACAGCTGAGCAGTTCTTC. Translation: CASSRGTTSGTAEQFF.

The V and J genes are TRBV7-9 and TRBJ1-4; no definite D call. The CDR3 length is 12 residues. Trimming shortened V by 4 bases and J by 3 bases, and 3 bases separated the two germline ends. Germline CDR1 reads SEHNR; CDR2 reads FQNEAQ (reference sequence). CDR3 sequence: CASSSPNEKLFF. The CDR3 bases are TGTGCCAGCAGCTCTCCTAATGAAAAACTGTTTTTT.

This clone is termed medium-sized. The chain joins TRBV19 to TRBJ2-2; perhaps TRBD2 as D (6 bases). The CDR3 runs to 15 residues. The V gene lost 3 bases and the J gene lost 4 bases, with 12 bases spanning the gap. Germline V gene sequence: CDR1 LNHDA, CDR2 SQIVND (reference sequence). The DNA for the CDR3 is TGTGCCAGTAGTATCGGGGACTTCCTCACCGGGGAGCTGTTTTTT. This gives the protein CASSIGDFLTGELFF.

CDR3 sequence reads: CASSIGDSFYNEQFF. As DNA, the CDR3 is TGTGCCAGTAGTATAGGCGACAGCTTCTACAATGAGCAGTTCTTC. The chain couples TRBV19 to TRBJ2-1; a possible D gene is TRBD1 (5 bases). Deletions cut 1 base from V and 3 bases from J, with 10 bases between. Germline CDR1 and CDR2: LNHDA and SQIVND (reference sequence). The CDR3 covers 15 residues. The full variable domain, rest sourced from reference TRBV19 and TRBJ2-1, is DGGITQSPKYLFRKEGQNVTLSCEQNLNHDAMYWYRQDPGQGLRLIYYSQIVNDFQKGDIAEGYSVSREKKESFPLTVTSAQKNPTAFYLCASSIGDSFYNEQFFGPGTRLTVL.

The CDR3 spells CAIRPLGAYEQYF. The DNA of the CDR3 is TGTGCCATCAGGCCGCTGGGCGCCTACGAGCAGTACTTC. This chain connects TRBV10-3 to TRBJ2-7; no definite D call. The germline V gene has CDR1 ENHRY and CDR2 SYGVKD. This CDR3 comprises 13 residues. V lost 6 bases and J lost 2, with 11 bases in between.

The CDR3 DNA is TGTGCCAGCAGTGAAACAGGCAGAAGTAATGAAAAACTGTTTTTT. Encoded protein: CASSETGRSNEKLFF. This chain uses TRBV2 with TRBJ1-4; D is possibly TRBD1 (5 bases). V was pared by 2 bases and J by 4 bases, with 11 bases between. The CDR3 consists of 15 residues. Germline V gives CDR1 SNHLY, CDR2 FYNNEI. Full variable domain (remainder filled in from reference TRBV2 and TRBJ1-4): EPEVTQTPSHQVTQMGQEVILRCVPISNHLYFYWYRQILGQKVEFLVSFYNNEISEKSEIFDDQFSVERPDGSNFTLKIRSTKLEDSAMYFCASSETGRSNEKLFFGSGTQLSVL.

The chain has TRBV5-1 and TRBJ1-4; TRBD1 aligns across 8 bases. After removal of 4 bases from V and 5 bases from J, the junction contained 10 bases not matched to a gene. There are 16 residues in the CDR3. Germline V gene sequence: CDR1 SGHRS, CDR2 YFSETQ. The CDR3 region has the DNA TGCGCCAGCAGCATAAGTCCAGGGGGCGCAAATGAAAAACTGTTTTTT. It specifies CASSISPGGANEKLFF.

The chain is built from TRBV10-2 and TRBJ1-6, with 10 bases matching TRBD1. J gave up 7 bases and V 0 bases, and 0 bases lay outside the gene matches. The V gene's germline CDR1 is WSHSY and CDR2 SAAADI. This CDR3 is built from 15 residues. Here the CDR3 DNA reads TGCGCCAGCAGTGAGTCGACAGGGGGCAATTCACCCCTCCACTTT. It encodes CASSESTGGNSPLHF.

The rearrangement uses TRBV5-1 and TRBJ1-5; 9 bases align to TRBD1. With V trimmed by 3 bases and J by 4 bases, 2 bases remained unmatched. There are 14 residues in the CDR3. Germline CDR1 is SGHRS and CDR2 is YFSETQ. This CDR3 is CASSSGTGNQPQHF. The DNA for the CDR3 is TGCGCCAGCAGCTCCGGGACAGGGAATCAGCCCCAGCATTTT.

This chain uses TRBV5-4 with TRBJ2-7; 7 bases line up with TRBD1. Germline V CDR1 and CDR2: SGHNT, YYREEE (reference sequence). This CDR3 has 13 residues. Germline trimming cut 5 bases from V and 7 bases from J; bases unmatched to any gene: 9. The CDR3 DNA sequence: TGTGCCAGCAGTCCAACAGGGGCAGAAGAGCAGTACTTC. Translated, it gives CASSPTGAEEQYF.

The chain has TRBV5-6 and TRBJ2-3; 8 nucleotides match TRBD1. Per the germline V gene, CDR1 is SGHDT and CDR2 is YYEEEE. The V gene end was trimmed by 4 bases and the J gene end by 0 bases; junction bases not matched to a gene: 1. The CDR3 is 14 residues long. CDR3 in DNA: TGTGCCAGCAGCCGACAGGGGAGCACAGATACGCAGTATTTT. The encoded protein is CASSRQGSTDTQYF.

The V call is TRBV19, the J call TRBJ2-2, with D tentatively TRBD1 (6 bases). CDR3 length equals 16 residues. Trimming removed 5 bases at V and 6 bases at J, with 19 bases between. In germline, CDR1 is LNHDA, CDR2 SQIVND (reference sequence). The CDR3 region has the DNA TGTGCCAGTAGTCTCCGGCAGGGGAATCGGGCCGGGGAGCTGTTTTTT. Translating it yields CASSLRQGNRAGELFF. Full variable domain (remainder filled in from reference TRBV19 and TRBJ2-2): DGGITQSPKYLFRKEGQNVTLSCEQNLNHDAMYWYRQDPGQGLRLIYYSQIVNDFQKGDIAEGYSVSREKKESFPLTVTSAQKNPTAFYLCASSLRQGNRAGELFFGEGSRLTVL.

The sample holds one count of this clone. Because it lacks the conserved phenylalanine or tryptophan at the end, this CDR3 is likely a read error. CDR3 residues: CASSVEGQGITTYEQYS. The CDR3 DNA is TGTGCCAGCAGCGTAGAGGGGCAGGGAATAACCACCTACGAGCAGTACTCC. This sequence joins TRBV9 and TRBJ2-7; D possibly corresponds to TRBD1 (5 bases). There are 17 residues in the CDR3. Germline V gene lookup returns CDR1 SGDLS and CDR2 YYNGEE. Trimming left V 0 bases short and J 2 bases short, with 18 bases between.

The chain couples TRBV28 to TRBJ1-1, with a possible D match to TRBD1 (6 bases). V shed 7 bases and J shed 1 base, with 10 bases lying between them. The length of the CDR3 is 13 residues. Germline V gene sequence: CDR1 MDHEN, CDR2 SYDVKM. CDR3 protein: CASNKGGNTEAFF. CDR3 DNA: TGTGCCAGCAACAAAGGGGGGAACACTGAAGCTTTCTTT.